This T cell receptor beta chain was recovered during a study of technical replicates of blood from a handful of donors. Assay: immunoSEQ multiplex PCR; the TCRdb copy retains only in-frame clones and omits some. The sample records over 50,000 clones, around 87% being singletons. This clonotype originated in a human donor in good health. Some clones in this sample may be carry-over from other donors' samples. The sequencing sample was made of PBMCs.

The CDR3 nucleotides are TGTGCCTGGAGTGTCGCGGGCATGAACACTGAAGCTTTCTTT. It yields the protein CAWSVAGMNTEAFF. V usage is TRBV30 and J usage is TRBJ1-1, with D hard to call. V was clipped by 0 bases and J by 0 bases, with 8 bases between them. CDR1 is GTSNPN, CDR2 SVGIG, per germline (reference sequence). The CDR3 runs 14 residues. The entire variable domain, with the rest obtained from reference TRBV30 and TRBJ1-1, is as follows: SQTIHQWPATLVQPVGSPLSLECTVEGTSNPNLYWYRQAAGRGLQLLFYSVGIGQISSEVPQNLSASRPQDRQFILSSKKLLLSDSGFYLCAWSVAGMNTEAFFGQGTRLTVV.